This T cell receptor beta chain was retrieved from a study of CD8+CD57+ T cells in acquired aplastic anemia. Study summary: The sorted CD4+ and CD8+ cells yielded an average around 3.2 ug of DNA.

Study-level results: Statistical testing detected no significant gap in CD8+ Simpson's diversity between patients and controls. Common to patients and controls were about 31 CD8+ CDR3 sequences.

The sequenced patients had an expansion of CD8+CD57+ cells seen by flow cytometry. Every one of the patients had aplastic anemia (severe, acquired). Using genomic DNA as the template, TCR beta VDJ and CDR3 profiling was carried out. One entry per CDR3 protein results from TCRdb running MiXCR on the reads. Here the sample spans fewer than 200,000 distinct CDR3 sequences, around 48% being singletons. A note on this clonotype: Its specificity is not known.

Trimming at V came to 4 bases and at J to 3 bases, leaving 5 bases not matched to a gene. Germline CDR1 is SGHAT and CDR2 is FQNNGV. This CDR3 contains 16 residues. Sequencing was carried out using sorted CD4+, CD8+, or CD8+CD57+ T cells (not recorded which) from PBMCs. The source of this sequence is a human donor with aplastic anemia. The chain uses TRBV11-2 and TRBJ1-6; 8 bases agree with TRBD1. The CDR3 DNA follows: TGTGCCAGCAGCTACGCGGACAGGGACTATAATTCACCCCTCCACTTT. Translated, it gives CASSYADRDYNSPLHF.